This entry concerns a single T cell receptor beta chain. The antigen is not known. The data were obtained in a study of cytomegalovirus exposure and HLA in healthy donors. Study conclusions and caveats: What a later analysis reportedly showed was that an Asian-associated ancestry cluster had fewer N-insertions than the approximately 700-donor mean. Later examination showed HLA-associated TCR beta chains had greater clonal expansion than equally common others.

The germline V and J ends were trimmed by 3 bases and 5 bases, with 25 bases remaining between them. Germline CDR1 and CDR2: SNHLY and FYNNEI. The CDR3 runs 18 residues. This PCR relied on a set of 60 Vbeta primers and 13 Jbeta primers. Assay used: immunoSEQ multiplex PCR; TCRdb lists only in-frame clones, some missing. The data contain 90,000 or so clones, roughly two thirds of them singletons. The V gene is TRBV2, the J gene TRBJ1-1; weak D call: TRBD1 (5 bases). The clonotype comes from a woman in her forties or fifties in good health and CMV-seropositive. Sequenced sample: PBMCs. This CDR3 is CASSDAYGTGRITTEAFF. The CDR3 coding sequence is TGTGCCAGCAGTGACGCCTATGGTACAGGAAGGATAACGACTGAAGCTTTCTTT.